The 14 T cell receptor beta chains below come from one sample, sequenced in a study of beta chain features in type 1 diabetes (dated by TCRdb to 2017 to 2018). To prepare the library, the immunoSEQ multiplex PCR assay was applied. The entire amount of isolated RNA was reverse transcribed using the High Capacity cDNA Reverse Transcription Kit, so the sequenced TCRB transcripts were expressed ones. Imported from immuneACCESS, the table was reduced by TCRdb to in-frame sequences with V and J called. These copies leave out some clones; in studies compared against another copy, an unresolved V gene accounts for under half, and the cause of the remainder is not known. Counted in this sample were some 270,000 clones; 7.5% to 9.5% of them appeared once. The ten largest clones add up to about 0.93% of the sample. The specimen was central memory CD4+ T cells from blood. The receptors shown here come from a woman aged 18 to 35 in good health.

The rearrangement links TRBV6-5 to TRBJ1-2; TRBD1 is a possible D gene (5 bases). CDR1 MNHEY and CDR2 SVGAGI come from the germline V gene. The V gene lost 2 bases and the J gene lost 6 bases, with 16 bases spanning the gap. The CDR3 contains 15 residues. The CDR3 loop reads CASSYDIWGSDGYTF. The CDR3 nucleotides are TGTGCCAGCAGTTACGATATATGGGGGTCGGATGGCTACACCTTC.

The rearrangement links TRBV4-3 to TRBJ2-3, with D maybe TRBD1 (6 bases). The CDR3 consists of 15 residues. The V and J ends lost 2 bases and 3 bases respectively, with 12 bases between them. Germline V gene lookup returns CDR1 LGHNA and CDR2 YSLEER. Written as DNA, the CDR3 is TGCGCCAGCAGCCAACTTCCCGGACAGACAGATACGCAGTATTTT. This gives the protein CASSQLPGQTDTQYF.

This clone appeared a few times. V and J are TRBV4-2 and TRBJ1-2; no clear D. CDR1 and CDR2 from the germline V gene are LGHNA and YNFKEQ. This CDR3 is built from 15 residues. V was trimmed by 0 bases and J by 3 bases, leaving 11 bases between them. Here the CDR3 reads CASSQDNLGDYGYTF. CDR3 coding DNA: TGTGCCAGCAGCCAAGATAACCTAGGCGACTATGGCTACACCTTC.

This clone has only a few counts. J is TRBJ2-1 and V is TRBV6-5; D remains ambiguous. V was shortened by 6 bases and J by 7 bases, with 10 bases between the two germline ends. CDR3 length: 12 amino acids. Germline values: CDR1 MNHEY, CDR2 SVGAGI. CDR3 in amino acids: CASSRLGNEQFF. In DNA, the CDR3 is TGTGCCAGCAGCCGTCTAGGGAATGAGCAGTTCTTC.

This clone showed up just a few times. The chain joins TRBV7-3 to TRBJ2-1, with D possibly called TRBD1 or TRBD2 (9 bases each). Germline V gives CDR1 SGHTA, CDR2 FQGTGA. V was shortened by 5 bases and J by 10 bases, with 27 bases between the two germline ends. The CDR3 loop spans 17 amino acids. The CDR3, as DNA: TGTGCCAGCAGCCTCACAGGGGGCCTAGCGGGATTACCGGAGCAGTTCTTC. This codes for CASSLTGGLAGLPEQFF.

The CDR3 is CASAGTGASSYNSPLHF. In nucleotides, the CDR3 is TGTGCCAGCGCCGGGACAGGCGCAAGCTCCTATAATTCACCCCTCCACTTT. This chain uses TRBV2 with TRBJ1-6, with 8 bases matching TRBD1. V shed 8 bases, J shed 0 bases, and the junction held 9 bases outside the gene matches. This CDR3 region has 17 residues. CDR1 and CDR2 (germline): SNHLY, FYNNEI.

There are a few counts of this clone. V and J are TRBV9 and TRBJ2-1, with 7 bases identical to TRBD2. Per the germline V gene, CDR1 is SGDLS and CDR2 is YYNGEE. This CDR3 spans 19 amino acids. V lost 3 bases, J lost 0 bases, and 15 bases stayed unmatched. The CDR3 region is CASSASIGAGASSYNEQFF. As DNA, the CDR3 is TGTGCCAGCAGCGCCTCCATCGGGGCGGGAGCAAGCTCCTACAATGAGCAGTTCTTC.

Comments on this clone: One base away lies a much larger clone, so this may be a sequencing read error. The chain is built from TRBV6-1 and TRBJ2-6, with 9 bases lining up with TRBD1. The CDR3 has 15 residues. Germline CDR1 reads MNHNS; CDR2 reads SASEGT. Trimming cost V 6 bases and J 2 bases; bases outside gene matches: 2. The CDR3 coding sequence is TGTGCCAGCAGCTGGGACAGGGCTGGGGCCAACGTCCTGACTTTC. It translates to CASSWDRAGANVLTF.

The chain combines TRBV27 with TRBJ2-6; D unresolved. CDR3 length: 15 amino acids. The V and J ends lost 6 bases and 0 bases respectively, with 9 bases between them. CDR1 is MNHEY and CDR2 is SMNVEV in the germline V gene (reference sequence). The CDR3 DNA sequence: TGTGCCAGCAGGGGTACAGACTCTGGGGCCAACGTCCTGACTTTC. This gives the protein CASRGTDSGANVLTF.

This clone was seen a handful of times. The genes are TRBV18 and TRBJ2-5; weak D call: TRBD1 (5 bases). V was clipped by 1 base and J by 3 bases, with 12 bases between them. CDR1 is KGHSH, CDR2 LQKENI, per germline. The CDR3 consists of 15 residues. CDR3 in amino acids: CASSPHAGREETQYF. The CDR3 coding sequence is TGTGCCAGCTCACCACACGCCGGCAGGGAAGAGACCCAGTACTTC.

This clone was counted only a few times. The chain combines TRBV28 with TRBJ1-1; D is undetermined. CDR1 and CDR2 from the germline V gene are MDHEN and SYDVKM. This CDR3 is 11 amino acids long. V lost 5 bases and J lost 7, with 8 bases in between. The CDR3 region has the DNA TGTGCCAGCAGTCATCGGAGTGAAGCTTTCTTT. The encoded protein is CASSHRSEAFF. Looking up the rest from reference TRBV28 and TRBJ1-1 gives the full variable domain: DVKVTQSSRYLVKRTGEKVFLECVQDMDHENMFWYRQDPGLGLRLIYFSYDVKMKEKGDIPEGYSVSREKKERFSLILESASTNQTSMYLCASSHRSEAFFGQGTRLTVV.

The chain couples TRBV27 to TRBJ1-1; maybe TRBD1 (6 bases). V lost 5 bases and J lost 1, with 17 bases in between. The CDR3 contains 16 residues. Germline loops: CDR1 MNHEY, CDR2 SMNVEV (reference sequence). CDR3 sequence (DNA): TGTGCCAGCAGTCCAGCGGGGGCTGAGGCGAACACTGAAGCTTTCTTT. Translating gives CASSPAGAEANTEAFF.

V gene TRBV5-1 combines with J gene TRBJ2-1; D is undetermined. V dropped 3 bases and J dropped 6 bases, with 13 bases sitting between them. The CDR3 runs 14 residues. Germline CDR1 reads SGHRS; CDR2 reads YFSETQ. The CDR3: CASSYSQSSNEQFF. CDR3 nucleotides: TGCGCCAGCAGCTACTCACAGAGTAGCAATGAGCAGTTCTTC.

This chain links TRBV7-2 with TRBJ1-2, with 9 bases identical to TRBD1. The V segment lost 4 bases and the J segment 8 bases; nucleotides outside the gene matches: 11. The CDR3 length is 15 residues. The germline CDR1 and CDR2 sequences are SGHTA and FQGNSA. This chain's CDR3 is CASSSRQGVYAGYTF. The DNA for the CDR3 is TGTGCCAGCAGCTCCCGACAGGGGGTCTACGCGGGCTACACCTTC.